The 23 T cell receptor beta chains below were found in one sample sequenced in a study of T cells after yellow fever vaccination. Using its own MiXCR run on the 5' RACE reads, TCRdb lists one record per CDR3 protein. The sample lists hundreds of thousands of distinct CDR3 sequences; 12% were seen once. This sample comprised PBMCs, obtained on the day of the yellow fever booster vaccination. The receptors derive from a man aged 25 to 40 who received the YFV17D yellow fever vaccine.

The J gene is TRBJ2-4, the V gene TRBV2, with TRBD1 identical over 10 bases. V was clipped by 7 bases and J by 1 base; unmatched bases: 16. Germline V gene lookup returns CDR1 SNHLY and CDR2 FYNNEI. The CDR3 is 19 residues long. The CDR3 protein is CASNRRDRGTELAKNIQYF. The CDR3 nucleotides read TGTGCCAGCAACCGCCGGGACAGGGGTACGGAGCTTGCCAAAAACATTCAGTACTTC.

This clonotype appeared a few times. The gene calls are TRBV25-1 and TRBJ2-1; 9 bases fit TRBD2. The CDR3 is 13 amino acids. In germline, CDR1 is MGHDK, CDR2 SYGVNS. The V segment lost 10 bases and the J segment 7 bases; nucleotides outside the gene matches: 8. The CDR3 spells CATAGLAGNEQFF. In DNA, the CDR3 is TGTGCCACCGCGGGGCTAGCGGGGAATGAGCAGTTCTTC.

The chain has TRBV12-3 or TRBV12-4 and TRBJ2-2; TRBD1 matches at 10 bases. Losses at the gene ends were 4 bases for V and 6 bases for J; bases not matched to a gene: 8. The CDR3 runs 16 residues. The chain's CDR3 is CASSSRDRGIPGELFF. Written as DNA, the CDR3 is TGTGCCAGCAGTTCTAGGGACAGGGGTATCCCCGGGGAGCTGTTTTTT.

V usage is TRBV5-1 and J usage is TRBJ2-7; TRBD1 agrees at 9 bases. The V gene's germline CDR1 is SGHRS and CDR2 YFSETQ. This CDR3 comprises 15 residues. Germline trimming cut 0 bases from V and 3 bases from J; bases unmatched to any gene: 4. This CDR3 reads CASSLVTGGYYEQYF. The CDR3 DNA follows: TGCGCCAGCAGCTTGGTCACAGGGGGCTACTACGAGCAGTACTTC. Full variable domain (missing parts from reference TRBV5-1 and TRBJ2-7): KAGVTQTPRYLIKTRGQQVTLSCSPISGHRSVSWYQQTPGQGLQFLFEYFSETQRNKGNFPGRFSGRQFSNSRSEMNVSTLELGDSALYLCASSLVTGGYYEQYFGPGTRLTVT.

The rearrangement uses TRBV5-1 and TRBJ2-3; 14 bases are shared with TRBD2. Germline trimming cut 1 base from V and 4 bases from J; bases unmatched to any gene: 5. The length of the CDR3 is 17 residues. The V gene's germline CDR1 is SGHRS and CDR2 YFSETQ. CDR3 DNA sequence: TGCGCCAGCAGCTTGACGACTAGCGGGAGGGCGGCAGATACGCAGTATTTT. It is translated as CASSLTTSGRAADTQYF.

This clonotype was seen a handful of times. The chain employs TRBV5-5 and TRBJ2-7; D gene ambiguous. V gave up 0 bases and J gave up 5 bases, with 12 bases separating them. Germline values: CDR1 SGHKS, CDR2 YYEKEE (reference sequence). The CDR3 loop spans 14 amino acids. CDR3 DNA sequence: TGTGCCAGCAGCTTGGAAGGGTCGACTCACGAGCAGTACTTC. Translated, it gives CASSLEGSTHEQYF.

The V call is TRBV5-5, the J call TRBJ2-1; D possibly corresponds to TRBD1 (6 bases). The CDR3 is 14 amino acids. Germline-derived CDR1 and CDR2 are SGHKS and YYEKEE (reference sequence). Trimming shortened V by 4 bases and J by 3 bases, and 11 bases separated the two germline ends. CDR3 residues: CASSTGDIYNEQFF. The CDR3 DNA reads TGTGCCAGCAGCACTGGGGACATCTACAATGAGCAGTTCTTC.

V is TRBV7-8 and J is TRBJ2-1, with D uncertain. CDR1 and CDR2 (germline): SGHVS, FQNEAQ. The length of the CDR3 is 11 residues. Trimming took 5 bases from V and 12 from J, leaving 11 bases between them. The CDR3 spells CASSRAFRQFF. The DNA for the CDR3 is TGTGCCAGCAGCCGGGCCTTCAGGCAGTTCTTC.

The CDR3 DNA follows: TGTGCCAGCAGATATGGACTATCAGTTCACAATGAGCAGTTCTTC. Protein product: CASRYGLSVHNEQFF. The chain joins TRBV12-3 or TRBV12-4 to TRBJ2-1; D possibly corresponds to TRBD2 (6 bases). Trimming took 6 bases from V and 5 from J, leaving 17 bases between them. The CDR3 is made up of 15 amino acids.

This clonotype appeared many times. This chain joins TRBV5-1 and TRBJ2-3; TRBD1 might be the D (6 bases). The V gene's germline CDR1 is SGHRS and CDR2 YFSETQ. The CDR3 length is 14 residues. The V end was cut by 5 bases, the J end by 1 base, with 11 bases between. The CDR3 loop reads CASSRGGGTDTQYF. In nucleotides, the CDR3 is TGCGCCAGCAGTCGAGGGGGAGGCACAGATACGCAGTATTTT.

This clonotype occurred many times. The genes are TRBV7-2 and TRBJ1-3, with TRBD1 identical over 7 bases. The CDR3 contains 15 residues. Germline loops: CDR1 SGHTA, CDR2 FQGNSA. V gave up 5 bases and J gave up 0 bases; unmatched junction bases: 4. CDR3 DNA sequence: TGTGCCAGCAGCATCACAGGGGACTCTGGAAACACCATATATTTT. Its translation is CASSITGDSGNTIYF.

This rearrangement joins TRBV7-3 to TRBJ2-1; D is undetermined. CDR3 length: 15 amino acids. V dropped 5 bases and J dropped 3 bases, with 14 bases sitting between them. Germline CDR1 is SGHTA and CDR2 is FQGTGA. The CDR3 loop is CASSQVAVSYNEQFF. CDR3 nucleotide sequence: TGTGCCAGCAGCCAGGTAGCAGTGAGCTACAATGAGCAGTTCTTC.

This clonotype occurred a few times. This rearrangement joins TRBV27 to TRBJ1-1; 8 positions match TRBD1. Germline assignment: CDR1 MNHEY and CDR2 SMNVEV (reference sequence). The V and J ends lost 4 bases and 3 bases, in that order; junction bases with no gene match: 1. The CDR3 is made up of 13 amino acids. Written as DNA, the CDR3 is TGTGCCAGCAGTTGGGACAGGTACACTGAAGCTTTCTTT. Translating gives CASSWDRYTEAFF.

The V and J genes are TRBV6-5 and TRBJ2-7; TRBD1 agrees at 7 bases. This CDR3 has 17 residues. The V segment lost 10 bases and the J segment 3 bases; nucleotides outside the gene matches: 21. The germline gives CDR1 MNHEY, CDR2 SVGAGI. The CDR3 sequence: CATNSPHLPGQYYEQYF. The CDR3 DNA sequence: TGTGCCACCAATTCACCCCACCTCCCGGGACAGTACTACGAGCAGTACTTC.

The rearrangement links TRBV20-1 to TRBJ1-5; tentative D call: TRBD1 (6 bases). The V gene's germline CDR1 is DFQATT and CDR2 SNEGSKA (reference sequence). The CDR3 length is 14 residues. Trimming took 5 bases from V and 1 from J, leaving 12 bases between them. The CDR3, as DNA: TGCAGTGCTGAGGACAGATCAAGCAATCAGCCCCAGCATTTT. Protein: CSAEDRSSNQPQHF.

This clonotype was counted at least ten times. This chain joins TRBV5-6 and TRBJ2-3; no definite D call. V lost 2 bases, J lost 1 base, and 8 bases lay in between. The CDR3 totals 14 residues. Germline V gene lookup returns CDR1 SGHDT and CDR2 YYEEEE. The CDR3 DNA sequence: TGTGCCAGCAGCTTCGAAGGCCGCACAGATACGCAGTATTTT. Protein: CASSFEGRTDTQYF.

This clonotype was picked up a small number of times. The chain employs TRBV11-2 and TRBJ2-1; 10 nucleotides align to TRBD2. Germline CDR1 reads SGHAT; CDR2 reads FQNNGV. J gave up 6 bases and V 3 bases, and 2 bases lay outside the gene matches. The CDR3 extends over 14 amino acids. As DNA, the CDR3 is TGTGCCAGCAGCTTTAGCGGGAGGTTCAATGAGCAGTTCTTC. Translation: CASSFSGRFNEQFF.

V usage is TRBV28 and J usage is TRBJ1-2, with no clear D. Germline assignment: CDR1 MDHEN and CDR2 SYDVKM. V was trimmed by 3 bases and J by 4 bases, leaving 12 bases between them. The CDR3 is made up of 14 amino acids. The CDR3 DNA follows: TGTGCCAGCAGTTTTCTCGGGGAAGGCTATGGCTACACCTTC. This sequence encodes CASSFLGEGYGYTF.

This clonotype appeared many times. The rearrangement links TRBV3-1 to TRBJ2-3; unclear D gene. CDR1 is LGHDT, CDR2 YNNKEL, per germline (reference sequence). V was clipped by 1 base and J by 0 bases, with 11 bases between them. This CDR3 is 16 amino acids long. CDR3 DNA: TGTGCCAGCAGCCAAGGACTCAGGACCAGCACAGATACGCAGTATTTT. It specifies CASSQGLRTSTDTQYF.

This clonotype appeared a few times. The chain carries TRBV4-2 and TRBJ2-5; 10 bases align to TRBD2. The ends lost 3 bases at V and 1 base at J; junction bases unmatched: 2. The CDR3 has 15 amino acids. Germline CDR1 and CDR2: LGHNA and YNFKEQ. The CDR3 region is CASSHSGRGQETQYF. CDR3 nucleotides: TGTGCCAGCAGCCACAGCGGGAGGGGCCAAGAGACCCAGTACTTC.

This clonotype was observed at least ten times. The gene calls are TRBV10-3 and TRBJ2-7, with D unresolved. Germline loops: CDR1 ENHRY, CDR2 SYGVKD. The ends were cut back, 10 bases at V and 2 bases at J, with 12 bases in the middle. The CDR3 totals 12 residues. The CDR3: CATKGTAYEQYF. In DNA form, the CDR3 reads TGTGCCACCAAAGGCACCGCCTACGAGCAGTACTTC.

The chain has TRBV6-1 and TRBJ2-2, with 10 bases lining up with TRBD1. V was pared by 7 bases and J by 5 bases, with 7 bases of the junction left unmatched. The V gene's germline CDR1 is MNHNS and CDR2 SASEGT. This CDR3 comprises 15 residues. The CDR3 loop reads CASTPDRGRTGELFF. The CDR3 DNA is TGTGCCAGCACTCCCGACAGGGGGCGGACCGGGGAGCTGTTTTTT.

The rearrangement links TRBV30 to TRBJ2-3; D not certain. The CDR3 runs 12 residues. Trimming took 3 bases from V and 6 from J, leaving 10 bases between them. The germline gives CDR1 GTSNPN, CDR2 SVGIG (reference sequence). CDR3 DNA: TGTGCCTGGAGCGTGACCTGGGATACGCAGTATTTT. This encodes CAWSVTWDTQYF. Filled out from reference TRBV30 and TRBJ2-3, the complete variable domain reads SQTIHQWPATLVQPVGSPLSLECTVEGTSNPNLYWYRQAAGRGLQLLFYSVGIGQISSEVPQNLSASRPQDRQFILSSKKLLLSDSGFYLCAWSVTWDTQYFGPGTRLTVL.